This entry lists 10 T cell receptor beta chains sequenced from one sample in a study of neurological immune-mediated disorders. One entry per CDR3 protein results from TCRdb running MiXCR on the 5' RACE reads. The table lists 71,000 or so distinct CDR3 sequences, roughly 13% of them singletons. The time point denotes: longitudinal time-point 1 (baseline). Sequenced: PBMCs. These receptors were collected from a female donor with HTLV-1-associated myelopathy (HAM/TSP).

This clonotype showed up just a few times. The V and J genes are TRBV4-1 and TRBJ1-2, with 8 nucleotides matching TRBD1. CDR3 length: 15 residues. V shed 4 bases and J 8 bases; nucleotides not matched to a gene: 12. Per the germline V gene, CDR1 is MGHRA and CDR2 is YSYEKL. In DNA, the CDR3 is TGCGCCAGCAGCCCAAGAACGGGACAGGAGGGAGGCTACACCTTC. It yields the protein CASSPRTGQEGGYTF.

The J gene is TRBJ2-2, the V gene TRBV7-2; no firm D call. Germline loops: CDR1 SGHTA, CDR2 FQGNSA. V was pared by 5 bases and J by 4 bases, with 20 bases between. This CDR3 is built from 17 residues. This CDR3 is CASSTGPTGIGTGELFF. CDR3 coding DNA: TGTGCCAGCAGCACCGGACCTACTGGTATCGGCACCGGGGAGCTGTTTTTT.

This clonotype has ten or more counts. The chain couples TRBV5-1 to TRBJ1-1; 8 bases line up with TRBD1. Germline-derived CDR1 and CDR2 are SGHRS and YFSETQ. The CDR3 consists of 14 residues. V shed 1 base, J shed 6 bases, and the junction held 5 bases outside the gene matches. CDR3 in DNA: TGCGCCAGCAGCTTGAGCGGACAGGGTCCTGAAGCTTTCTTT. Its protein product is CASSLSGQGPEAFF. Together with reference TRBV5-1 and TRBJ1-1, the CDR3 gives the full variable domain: KAGVTQTPRYLIKTRGQQVTLSCSPISGHRSVSWYQQTPGQGLQFLFEYFSETQRNKGNFPGRFSGRQFSNSRSEMNVSTLELGDSALYLCASSLSGQGPEAFFGQGTRLTVV.

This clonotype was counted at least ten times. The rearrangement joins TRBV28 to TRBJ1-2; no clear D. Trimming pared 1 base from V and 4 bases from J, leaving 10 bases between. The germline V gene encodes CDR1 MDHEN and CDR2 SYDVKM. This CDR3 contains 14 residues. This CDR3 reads CASSLSVRSYGYTF. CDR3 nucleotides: TGTGCCAGCAGTTTATCGGTACGGAGCTATGGCTACACCTTC.

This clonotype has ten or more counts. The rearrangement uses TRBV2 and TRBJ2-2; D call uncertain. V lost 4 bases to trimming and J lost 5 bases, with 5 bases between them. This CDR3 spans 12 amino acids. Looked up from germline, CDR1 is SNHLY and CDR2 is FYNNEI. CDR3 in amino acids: CASSVGTGELFF. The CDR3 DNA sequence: TGTGCCAGCAGTGTAGGGACCGGGGAGCTGTTTTTT.

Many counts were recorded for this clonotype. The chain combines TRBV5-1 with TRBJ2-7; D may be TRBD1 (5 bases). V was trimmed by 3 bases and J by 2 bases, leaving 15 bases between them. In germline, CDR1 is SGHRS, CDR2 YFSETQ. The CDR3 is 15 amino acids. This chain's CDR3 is CASSSQPDSTYEQYF. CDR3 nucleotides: TGCGCCAGCAGCTCCCAGCCTGACAGTACCTACGAGCAGTACTTC.

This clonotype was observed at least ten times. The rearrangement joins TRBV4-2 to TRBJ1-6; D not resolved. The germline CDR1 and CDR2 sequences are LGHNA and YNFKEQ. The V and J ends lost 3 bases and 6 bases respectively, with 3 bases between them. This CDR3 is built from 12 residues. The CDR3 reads CASSHGNSPLHF. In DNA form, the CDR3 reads TGTGCCAGCAGCCACGGTAATTCACCCCTCCACTTT.

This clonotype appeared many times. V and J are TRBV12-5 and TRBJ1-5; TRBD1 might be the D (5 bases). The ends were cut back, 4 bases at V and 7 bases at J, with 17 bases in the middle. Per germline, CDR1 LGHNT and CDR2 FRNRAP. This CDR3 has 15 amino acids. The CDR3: CASGSGGGTGQPQHF. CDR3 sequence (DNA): TGTGCTAGTGGTTCCGGGGGAGGAACTGGGCAGCCCCAGCATTTT.

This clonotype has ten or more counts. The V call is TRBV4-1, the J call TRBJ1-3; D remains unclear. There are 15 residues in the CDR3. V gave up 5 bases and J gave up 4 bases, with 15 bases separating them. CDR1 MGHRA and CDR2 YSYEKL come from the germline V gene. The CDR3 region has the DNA TGCGCCAGCAGCAGGTCCGGGGAGGGCGGAAACACCATATATTTT. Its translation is CASSRSGEGGNTIYF.

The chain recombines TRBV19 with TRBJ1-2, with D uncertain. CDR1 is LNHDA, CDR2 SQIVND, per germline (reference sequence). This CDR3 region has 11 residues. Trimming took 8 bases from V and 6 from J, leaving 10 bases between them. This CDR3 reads CASGPRDGYTF. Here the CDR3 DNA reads TGTGCCAGTGGCCCTCGGGATGGCTACACCTTC.